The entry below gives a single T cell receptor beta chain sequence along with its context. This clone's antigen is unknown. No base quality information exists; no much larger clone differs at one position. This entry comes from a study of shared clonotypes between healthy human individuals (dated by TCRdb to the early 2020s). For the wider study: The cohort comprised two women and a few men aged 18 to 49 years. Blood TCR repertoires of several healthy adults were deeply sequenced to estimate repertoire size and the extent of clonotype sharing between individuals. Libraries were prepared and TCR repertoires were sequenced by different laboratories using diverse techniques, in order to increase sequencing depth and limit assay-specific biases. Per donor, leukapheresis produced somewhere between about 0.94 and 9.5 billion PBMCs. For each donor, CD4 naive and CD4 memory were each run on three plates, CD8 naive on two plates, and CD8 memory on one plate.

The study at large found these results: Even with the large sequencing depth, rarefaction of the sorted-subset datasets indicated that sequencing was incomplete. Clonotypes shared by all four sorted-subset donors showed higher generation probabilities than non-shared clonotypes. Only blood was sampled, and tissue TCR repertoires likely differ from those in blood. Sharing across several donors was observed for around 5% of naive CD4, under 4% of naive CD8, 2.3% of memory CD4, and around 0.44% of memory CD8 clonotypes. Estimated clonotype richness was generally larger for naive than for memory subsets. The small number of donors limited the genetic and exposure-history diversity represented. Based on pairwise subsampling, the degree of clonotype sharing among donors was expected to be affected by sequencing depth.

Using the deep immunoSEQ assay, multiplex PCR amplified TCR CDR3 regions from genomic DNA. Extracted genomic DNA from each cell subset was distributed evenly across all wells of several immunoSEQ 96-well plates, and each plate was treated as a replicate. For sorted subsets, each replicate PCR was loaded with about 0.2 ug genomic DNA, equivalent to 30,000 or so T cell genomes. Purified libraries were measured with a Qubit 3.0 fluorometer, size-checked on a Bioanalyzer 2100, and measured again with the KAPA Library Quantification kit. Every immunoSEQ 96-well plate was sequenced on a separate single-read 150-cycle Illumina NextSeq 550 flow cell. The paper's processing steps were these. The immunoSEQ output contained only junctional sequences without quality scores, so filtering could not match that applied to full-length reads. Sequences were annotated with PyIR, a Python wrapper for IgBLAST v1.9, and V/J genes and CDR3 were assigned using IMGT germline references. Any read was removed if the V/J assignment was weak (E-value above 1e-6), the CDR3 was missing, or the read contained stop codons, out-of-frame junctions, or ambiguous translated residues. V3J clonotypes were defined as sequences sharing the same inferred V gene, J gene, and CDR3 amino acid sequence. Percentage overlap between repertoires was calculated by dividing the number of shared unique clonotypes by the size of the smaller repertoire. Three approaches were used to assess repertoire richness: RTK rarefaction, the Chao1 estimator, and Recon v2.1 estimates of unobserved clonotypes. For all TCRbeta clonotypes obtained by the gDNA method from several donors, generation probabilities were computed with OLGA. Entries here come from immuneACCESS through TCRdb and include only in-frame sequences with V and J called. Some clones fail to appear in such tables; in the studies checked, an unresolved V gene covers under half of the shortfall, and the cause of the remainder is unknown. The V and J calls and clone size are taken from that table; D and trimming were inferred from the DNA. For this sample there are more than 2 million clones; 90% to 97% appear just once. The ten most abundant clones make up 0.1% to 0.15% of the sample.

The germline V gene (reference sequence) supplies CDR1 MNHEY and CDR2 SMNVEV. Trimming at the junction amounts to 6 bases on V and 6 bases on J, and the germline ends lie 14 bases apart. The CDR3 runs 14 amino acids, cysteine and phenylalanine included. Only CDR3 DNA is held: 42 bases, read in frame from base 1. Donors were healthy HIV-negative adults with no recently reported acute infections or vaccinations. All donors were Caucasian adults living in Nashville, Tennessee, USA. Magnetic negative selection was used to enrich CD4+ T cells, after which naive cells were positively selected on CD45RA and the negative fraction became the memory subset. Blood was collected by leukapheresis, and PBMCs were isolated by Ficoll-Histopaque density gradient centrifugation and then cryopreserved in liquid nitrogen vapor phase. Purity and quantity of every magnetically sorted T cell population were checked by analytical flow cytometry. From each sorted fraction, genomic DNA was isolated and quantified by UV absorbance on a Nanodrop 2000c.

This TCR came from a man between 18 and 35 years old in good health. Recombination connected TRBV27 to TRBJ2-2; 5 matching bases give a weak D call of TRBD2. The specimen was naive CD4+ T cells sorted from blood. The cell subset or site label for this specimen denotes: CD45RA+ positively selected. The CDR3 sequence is CASRPTTEAGELFF. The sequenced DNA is TGTGCCAGCAGGCCTACGACGGAGGCCGGGGAGCTGTTTTTT.